Shown below are 18 T cell receptor beta chains from a single sample sequenced in a study of cytomegalovirus exposure and HLA in healthy donors. Amplification used 60 Vbeta primers and 13 Jbeta primers. The assay was immunoSEQ multiplex PCR, and TCRdb's table has in-frame clones only and misses some. The table lists some 78,000 clones, 65% to 75% of them singletons. The specimen sequenced was PBMCs. All receptors derive from a man in his forties in good health and CMV-seropositive.

The chain has TRBV6-5 and TRBJ1-1; D not certain. The CDR3 has 11 residues. CDR1 is MNHEY, CDR2 SVGAGI, per germline. V shed 8 bases and J shed 5 bases, with 9 bases lying between them. In DNA form, the CDR3 reads TGTGCCAGCGGGAGGAGAACTGAAGCTTTCTTT. This encodes CASGRRTEAFF.

The chain combines TRBV7-2 with TRBJ2-7; 7 bases line up with TRBD1. Germline-derived CDR1 and CDR2 are SGHTA and FQGNSA. The CDR3 is made up of 14 amino acids. J gave up 5 bases and V 7 bases, and 11 bases lay outside the gene matches. DNA of the CDR3: TGTGCCAGCACCTTGGACAGGATGGAAAACGAGCAGTACTTC. Its translation is CASTLDRMENEQYF.

This chain joins TRBV6-1 and TRBJ2-7; the match to TRBD1 covers 8 bases. Germline assignment: CDR1 MNHNS and CDR2 SASEGT. The CDR3 has 18 residues. The V gene end was trimmed by 4 bases and the J gene end by 4 bases; junction bases not matched to a gene: 18. CDR3 sequence: CASSVQKGGRDRLYEQYF. The CDR3 coding sequence is TGTGCCAGCAGTGTCCAAAAGGGGGGCCGGGACAGGCTTTACGAGCAGTACTTC.

This chain joins TRBV4-1 and TRBJ2-2; the match to TRBD2 covers 9 bases. Germline V CDR1 and CDR2: MGHRA, YSYEKL. Trimming removed 2 bases from V and 2 bases from J; junction bases left unmatched: 6. The CDR3 contains 17 residues. The CDR3 sequence is CASSQIATSGNTGELFF. The CDR3 DNA sequence: TGCGCCAGCAGCCAAATAGCGACTAGCGGTAACACCGGGGAGCTGTTTTTT.

This sequence joins TRBV27 and TRBJ2-7, with a tentative D call TRBD2 (6 bases). The CDR3 sequence is 13 residues long. Looked up from germline, CDR1 is MNHEY and CDR2 is SMNVEV (reference sequence). Trimming took off 2 bases at V and 6 bases at J, with 11 bases between the two ends. CDR3 bases: TGTGCCAGCAGTTTAAGGCAGGGAGGCGAGCAGTACTTC. It yields the protein CASSLRQGGEQYF.

The chain couples TRBV30 to TRBJ2-7; the match to TRBD1 covers 7 bases. CDR3 length: 13 residues. CDR1 is GTSNPN and CDR2 is SVGIG in the germline V gene (reference sequence). J gave up 4 bases and V 1 base, and 4 bases lay outside the gene matches. The CDR3 region has the DNA TGTGCCTGGAGTGCAAAACAGGGGTACGAGCAGTACTTC. Its protein product is CAWSAKQGYEQYF.

The chain carries TRBV7-3 and TRBJ2-1; D might be TRBD1 (6 bases). Trimming left V 5 bases short and J 12 bases short, with 17 bases between. There are 13 residues in the CDR3. The germline CDR1 and CDR2 sequences are SGHTA and FQGTGA. This CDR3 reads CASSSGSRGVQFF. CDR3 in DNA: TGTGCCAGCAGCAGTGGCTCCAGGGGCGTGCAGTTCTTC.

The V gene is TRBV18, the J gene TRBJ2-7, with TRBD1 matching 11 bases. Germline-derived CDR1 and CDR2 are KGHSH and LQKENI. This CDR3 is built from 13 residues. Trimming took 2 bases from V and 12 from J; bases not matched to a gene: 6. In nucleotides, the CDR3 is TGTGCCAGCTCACCAAACCACGGGACAGGGGGGTACTTC. It translates to CASSPNHGTGGYF.

Comment on this clone: The same CDR3 can be traced to other DNA sequences in this sample. The chain uses TRBV27 and TRBJ2-7, with 7 bases matching TRBD2. The CDR3 spans 15 residues. Germline V gives CDR1 MNHEY, CDR2 SMNVEV (reference sequence). Losses at the gene ends were 6 bases for V and 2 bases for J; bases not matched to a gene: 10. As DNA, the CDR3 is TGTGCCAGCAGCCTTACTCCGGGACTAACCTACGAGCAGTACTTC. Protein sequence: CASSLTPGLTYEQYF.

CDR3 amino acids: CASSPGQGEWFNTDTQYF. The CDR3 DNA follows: TGCGCCAGCAGTCCAGGACAGGGGGAATGGTTTAACACAGATACGCAGTATTTT. The genes are TRBV5-1 and TRBJ2-3; 10 bases match TRBD1. CDR1 and CDR2 (germline): SGHRS, YFSETQ. V was clipped by 5 bases and J by 2 bases; unmatched bases: 14. This CDR3 is built from 18 residues.

This chain joins TRBV7-9 and TRBJ1-5; D is ambiguous. V was pared by 5 bases and J by 5 bases, with 7 bases between. CDR3 length equals 12 residues. The germline V gene encodes CDR1 SEHNR and CDR2 FQNEAQ (reference sequence). CDR3 amino acids: CASSRRDQPQHF. In DNA form, the CDR3 reads TGTGCCAGCAGCAGGAGGGATCAGCCCCAGCATTTT.

The chain uses TRBV2 and TRBJ1-2, with TRBD1 matching 9 bases. Germline loops: CDR1 SNHLY, CDR2 FYNNEI. The V and J ends lost 7 bases and 1 base, in that order; junction bases with no gene match: 13. The CDR3 consists of 17 residues. The CDR3 region has the DNA TGTGCCAGCAAGTATCGATCAGGGACAGGGCTTAACTATGGCTACACCTTC. The encoded protein is CASKYRSGTGLNYGYTF.

The gene calls are TRBV5-4 and TRBJ2-7; a possible D gene is TRBD2 (6 bases). The germline gives CDR1 SGHNT, CDR2 YYREEE (reference sequence). The CDR3 is 13 amino acids. V lost 5 bases to trimming and J lost 6 bases, with 15 bases between them. The CDR3 loop reads CASRLFGRGEQYF. CDR3 nucleotide sequence: TGTGCCAGCAGACTCTTCGGGCGGGGCGAGCAGTACTTC.

The chain is built from TRBV7-9 and TRBJ1-2; TRBD1 might be the D (6 bases). V shed 4 bases and J shed 8 bases, with 17 bases lying between them. The CDR3 has 14 amino acids. Germline V gives CDR1 SEHNR, CDR2 FQNEAQ (reference sequence). The CDR3 loop is CASSSVTGVGGYTF. CDR3 nucleotide sequence: TGTGCCAGCAGCTCAGTGACAGGAGTCGGCGGCTACACCTTC.

There are a few counts of this clone. The chain links TRBV14 to TRBJ2-2, with D uncertain. The V and J ends lost 3 bases and 3 bases respectively, with 8 bases between them. The CDR3 covers 14 residues. From germline, CDR1 is SGHDN and CDR2 FVKESK. The CDR3 sequence is CASSQGRYTGELFF. The CDR3 DNA reads as TGTGCCAGCAGCCAGGGCAGATACACCGGGGAGCTGTTTTTT.

The sample holds a few counts of this clone. The chain couples TRBV19 to TRBJ1-1; weak D call: TRBD1 (5 bases). Looked up from germline, CDR1 is LNHDA and CDR2 is SQIVND (reference sequence). V was cut by 5 bases and J by 3 bases, with 13 bases left in between. This CDR3 has 14 amino acids. The CDR3: CASSVTVGYTEAFF. The CDR3 region has the DNA TGTGCCAGTAGTGTGACAGTTGGCTACACTGAAGCTTTCTTT.

This chain joins TRBV28 and TRBJ2-1, with D possibly matching TRBD2 (6 bases). Trimming pared 7 bases from V and 3 bases from J, leaving 10 bases between. Germline CDR1 and CDR2: MDHEN and SYDVKM. This CDR3 has 13 amino acids. As DNA, the CDR3 is TGTGCCAGCACGGGACTGAACTACAATGAGCAGTTCTTC. Translating it yields CASTGLNYNEQFF.

This clone was detected once. The chain couples TRBV7-2 to TRBJ2-5; 10 nucleotides line up with TRBD2. The CDR3 runs 16 residues. Per germline, CDR1 SGHTA and CDR2 FQGNSA. Germline trimming cut 5 bases from V and 0 bases from J; bases unmatched to any gene: 6. In nucleotides, the CDR3 is TGTGCCAGCAGCCCGCTAGCGGGGGAGGACCAAGAGACCCAGTACTTC. Its protein product is CASSPLAGEDQETQYF.